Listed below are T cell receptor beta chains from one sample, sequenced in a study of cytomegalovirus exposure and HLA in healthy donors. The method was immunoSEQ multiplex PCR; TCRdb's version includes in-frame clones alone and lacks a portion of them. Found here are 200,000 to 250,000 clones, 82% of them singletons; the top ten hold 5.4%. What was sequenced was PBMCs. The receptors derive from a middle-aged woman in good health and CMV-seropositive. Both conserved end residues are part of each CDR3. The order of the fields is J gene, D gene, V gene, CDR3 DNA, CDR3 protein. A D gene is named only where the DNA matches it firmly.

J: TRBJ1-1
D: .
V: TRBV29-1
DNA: TGCAGCGTTGGGGTACGTATTCAGGGCACTGAAGCTTTCTTT
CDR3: CSVGVRIQGTEAFF

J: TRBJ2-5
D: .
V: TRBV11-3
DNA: TGTGCCAGCAGCCAGGACAGCTTTAGGGTTGAGCAGTACTTC
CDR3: CASSQDSFRVEQYF

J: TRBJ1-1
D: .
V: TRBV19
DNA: TGTGCCAGTATAAGGGCGGGGGGGACAGCTTTCTTT
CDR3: CASIRAGGTAFF

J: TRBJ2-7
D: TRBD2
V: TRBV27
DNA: TGTGCCAGCAGGCGGGAGGGTTCCTACGAGCAGTACTTC
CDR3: CASRREGSYEQYF

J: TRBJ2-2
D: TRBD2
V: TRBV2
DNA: TGTGCCAGCAGTGGGACTAGCGGGGAGTTCACCGGGGAGCTGTTTTTT
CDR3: CASSGTSGEFTGELFF

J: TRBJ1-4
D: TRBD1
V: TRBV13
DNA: TGTGCCAGCAGCCCTAGGGGGCGCGATGAAAAGCTGTTTTTT
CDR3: CASSPRGRDEKLFF

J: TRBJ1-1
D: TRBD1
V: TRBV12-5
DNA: TGTGCTAGTGGTTTGGTACAGGGGGTGCGGACTGAAGCTTTCTTT
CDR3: CASGLVQGVRTEAFF

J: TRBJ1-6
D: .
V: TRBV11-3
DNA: TGTGCCAGCAGCTCGCGGGGGGCAGAGGGGTATAGCTCCTATAATTCACCCCTCCACTTT
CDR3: CASSSRGAEGYSSYNSPLHF

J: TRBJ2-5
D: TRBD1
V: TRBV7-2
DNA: TGTGCCAGCAGCTTAGCAGGGGGCGAAGGGGAGACCCAGTACTTC
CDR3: CASSLAGGEGETQYF

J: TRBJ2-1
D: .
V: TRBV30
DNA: TGTGCCTGGATCCCCAGCGACTACAATGAGCAGTTCTTC
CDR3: CAWIPSDYNEQFF

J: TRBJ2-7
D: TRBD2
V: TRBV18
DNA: TGTGCCAGCTCACCACCTTCTAGCGGCATAAGCTCCTACGAGCAGTACTTC
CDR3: CASSPPSSGISSYEQYF

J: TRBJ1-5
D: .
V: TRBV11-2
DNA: TGTGCCAGCAGCTTAGACCAGGGTTATCAGCCCCAGCATTTT
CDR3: CASSLDQGYQPQHF

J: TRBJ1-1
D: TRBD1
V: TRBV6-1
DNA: TGTGCCAGCAGTGAAGAGTCCTGGGCAGGGGGCCGGGACACTGAAGCTTTCTTT
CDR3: CASSEESWAGGRDTEAFF